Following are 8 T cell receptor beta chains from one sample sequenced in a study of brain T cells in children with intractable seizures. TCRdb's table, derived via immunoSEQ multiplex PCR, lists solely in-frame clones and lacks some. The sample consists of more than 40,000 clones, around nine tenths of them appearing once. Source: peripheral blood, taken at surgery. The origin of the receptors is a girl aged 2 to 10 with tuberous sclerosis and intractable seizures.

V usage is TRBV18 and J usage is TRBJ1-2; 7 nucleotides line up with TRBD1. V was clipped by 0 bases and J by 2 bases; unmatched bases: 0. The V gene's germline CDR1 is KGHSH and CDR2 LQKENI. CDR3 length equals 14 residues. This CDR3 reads CASSPPTGNYGYTF. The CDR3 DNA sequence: TGTGCCAGCTCACCACCGACAGGGAACTATGGCTACACCTTC.

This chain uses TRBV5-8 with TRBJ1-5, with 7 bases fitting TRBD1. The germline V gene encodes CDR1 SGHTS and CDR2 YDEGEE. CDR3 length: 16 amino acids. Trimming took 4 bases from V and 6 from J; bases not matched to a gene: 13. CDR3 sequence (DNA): TGTGCCAGCAGCACCGGACAGGCCGGGCACGGTCAGCCCCAGCATTTT. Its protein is CASSTGQAGHGQPQHF.

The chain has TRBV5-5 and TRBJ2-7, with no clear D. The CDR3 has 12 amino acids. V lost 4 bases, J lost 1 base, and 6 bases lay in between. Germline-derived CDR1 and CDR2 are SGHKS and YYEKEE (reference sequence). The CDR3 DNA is TGTGCCAGCAGCGATGATTCCTACGAGCAGTACTTC. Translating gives CASSDDSYEQYF.

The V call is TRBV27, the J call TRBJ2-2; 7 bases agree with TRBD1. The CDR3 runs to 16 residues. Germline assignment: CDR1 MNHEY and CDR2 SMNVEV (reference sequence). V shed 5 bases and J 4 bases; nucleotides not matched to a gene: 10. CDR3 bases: TGTGCCAGCAGTAGACAGGGTGTTGTGGGCACCGGGGAGCTGTTTTTT. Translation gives CASSRQGVVGTGELFF.

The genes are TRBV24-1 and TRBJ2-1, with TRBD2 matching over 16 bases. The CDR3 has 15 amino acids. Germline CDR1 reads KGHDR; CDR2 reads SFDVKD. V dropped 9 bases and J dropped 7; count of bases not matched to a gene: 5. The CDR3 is CATGTSGGAVNEQFF. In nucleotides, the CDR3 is TGTGCCACCGGGACTAGCGGGGGGGCCGTGAATGAGCAGTTCTTC.

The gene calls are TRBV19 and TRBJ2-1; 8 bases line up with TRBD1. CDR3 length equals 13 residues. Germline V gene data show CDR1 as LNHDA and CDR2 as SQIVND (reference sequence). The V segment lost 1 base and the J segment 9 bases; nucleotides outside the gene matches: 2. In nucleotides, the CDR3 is TGTGCCAGTAGTATAGGCGACAGGGGTGAGCAGTTCTTC. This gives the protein CASSIGDRGEQFF.

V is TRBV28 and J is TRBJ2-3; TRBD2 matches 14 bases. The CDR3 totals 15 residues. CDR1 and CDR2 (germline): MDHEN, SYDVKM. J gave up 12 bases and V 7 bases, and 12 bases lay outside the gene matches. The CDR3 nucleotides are TGTGCCAGCACCGCCAAGACTAGCGGGGGGGTTTACCAGTATTTT. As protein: CASTAKTSGGVYQYF.

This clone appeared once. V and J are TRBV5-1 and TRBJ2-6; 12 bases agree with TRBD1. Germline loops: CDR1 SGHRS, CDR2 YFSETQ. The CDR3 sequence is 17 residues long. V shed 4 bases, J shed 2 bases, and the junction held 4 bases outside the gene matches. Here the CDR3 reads CASSVGDRGPGANVLTF. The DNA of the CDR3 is TGCGCCAGCAGCGTCGGGGACAGGGGGCCTGGGGCCAACGTCCTGACTTTC.